The 2 T cell receptor beta chains reported below all come from one sample, sequenced in a study of T cells in Graves' hyperthyroidism and ophthalmopathy. Amplified regions were TCR beta CDR3 sequences from RNA transcripts. RT-PCR in the first round (using the HTBI primer set) targeted the TCR CDR3. One entry per CDR3 protein, called by TCRdb with MiXCR from the multiplex PCR reads. The top ten hold around two fifths of the sample, which has nearly 110,000 distinct CDR3 sequences, roughly 15% seen once. The source material was blood. All receptors come from a woman in her forties or fifties with Graves' hyperthyroidism.

In its sample, this clonotype was seen many times. The chain joins TRBV5-1 to TRBJ1-5; 7 bases match TRBD1. This CDR3 has 15 amino acids. Germline V gene lookup returns CDR1 SGHRS and CDR2 YFSETQ. The V and J ends lost 0 bases and 4 bases, in that order; junction bases with no gene match: 4. CDR3: CASSLEGARNQPQHF. The CDR3, as DNA: TGCGCCAGCAGCTTGGAGGGGGCGAGAAATCAGCCCCAGCATTTT. The full variable domain, rest sourced from reference TRBV5-1 and TRBJ1-5, is KAGVTQTPRYLIKTRGQQVTLSCSPISGHRSVSWYQQTPGQGLQFLFEYFSETQRNKGNFPGRFSGRQFSNSRSEMNVSTLELGDSALYLCASSLEGARNQPQHFGDGTRLSIL.

This clonotype was picked up one time. The chain links TRBV28 to TRBJ1-5; 8 bases match TRBD1. Looked up from germline, CDR1 is MDHEN and CDR2 is SYDVKM. Trimming took 0 bases from V and 5 from J; bases not matched to a gene: 0. The CDR3 covers 14 residues. The CDR3 nucleotides are TGTGCCAGCAGTTTATGGGACAGGGATCAGCCCCAGCATTTT. Translated: CASSLWDRDQPQHF.